This TCR beta chain comes out of a study of blood T cell repertoires in COVID-19. V trimming: 2 bases; J trimming: 4 bases; junction bases outside the gene matches: 5. The germline CDR1 and CDR2 sequences are SEHNR and FQNEAQ (reference sequence). The CDR3 sequence is 15 residues long. Of note for this clone: In the same sample, other DNA sequences code for this CDR3.

The assay was immunoSEQ multiplex PCR, and TCRdb's table has in-frame clones only and misses some. Of 200,000 to 250,000 clones listed, 80% to 90% are singletons. This clonotype was obtained from a woman of 80 years or more with active or convalescent COVID-19. What was sequenced was peripheral blood. The rearrangement links TRBV7-9 to TRBJ2-1; TRBD2 agrees at 7 bases. For the CDR3, the DNA is TGTGCCAGCAGCTTACCTAGCGGATCTTACAATGAGCAGTTCTTC. Amino acid sequence: CASSLPSGSYNEQFF.